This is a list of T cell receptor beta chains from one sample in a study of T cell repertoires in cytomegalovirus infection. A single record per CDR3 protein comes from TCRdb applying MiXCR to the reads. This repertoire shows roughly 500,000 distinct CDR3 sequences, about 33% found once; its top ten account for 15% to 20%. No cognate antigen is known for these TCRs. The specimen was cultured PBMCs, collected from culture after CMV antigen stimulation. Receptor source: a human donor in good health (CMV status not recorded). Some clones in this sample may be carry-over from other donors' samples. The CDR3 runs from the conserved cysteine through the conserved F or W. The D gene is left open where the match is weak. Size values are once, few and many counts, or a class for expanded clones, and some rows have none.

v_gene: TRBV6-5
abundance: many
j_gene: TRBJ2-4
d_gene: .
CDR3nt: TGTGCCAGCAGTTACTCGAGTAGGGGAGCCAAAAACATTCAGTACTTC
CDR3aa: CASSYSSRGAKNIQYF

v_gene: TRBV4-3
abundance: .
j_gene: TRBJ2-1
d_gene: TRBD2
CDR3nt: TGCGCCAGCAGCCAACCGGGGGGCAATGAGCAGTTCTTC
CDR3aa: CASSQPGGNEQFF

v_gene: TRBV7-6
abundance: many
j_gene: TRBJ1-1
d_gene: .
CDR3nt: TGTGCCAGCAGCTTATTCGGGGGGCAAAGGAGCACTGAAGCTTTCTTT
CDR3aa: CASSLFGGQRSTEAFF

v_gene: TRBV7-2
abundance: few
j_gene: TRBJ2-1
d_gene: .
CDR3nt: TGTGCCAGCAGCGCATACGGGAACCACAATGAGCAGTTCTTC
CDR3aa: CASSAYGNHNEQFF

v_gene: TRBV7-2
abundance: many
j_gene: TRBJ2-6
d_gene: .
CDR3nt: TGTGCCAGCAGCTCCAGGGGATCTGGGGCCAACGTCCTGACTTTC
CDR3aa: CASSSRGSGANVLTF

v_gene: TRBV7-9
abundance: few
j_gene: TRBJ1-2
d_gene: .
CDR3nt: TGTGCCAGCAGCCCAAAGGGCAGCAACTATGGCTACACCTTC
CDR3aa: CASSPKGSNYGYTF

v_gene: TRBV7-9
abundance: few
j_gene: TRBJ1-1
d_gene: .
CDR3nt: TGTGCCAGCAGCCCATTTTGGTCAAGGAACACTGAAGCTTTCTTT
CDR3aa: CASSPFWSRNTEAFF

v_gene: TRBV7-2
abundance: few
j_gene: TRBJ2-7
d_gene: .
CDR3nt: TGTGCCAGCAGCTTAGCGAAACAAAGGAACGAGCAGTACTTC
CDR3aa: CASSLAKQRNEQYF

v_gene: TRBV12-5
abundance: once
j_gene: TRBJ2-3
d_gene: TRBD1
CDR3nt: TGTGCTAGTGGTTCAGGGGGCTCAGATACGCAGTATTTT
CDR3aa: CASGSGGSDTQYF

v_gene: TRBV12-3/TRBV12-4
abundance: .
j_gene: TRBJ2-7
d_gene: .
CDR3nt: TGTGCCAGCAGTGGGGGCCAGCGGGCCCCCTACGAGCAGTACTTC
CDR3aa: CASSGGQRAPYEQYF

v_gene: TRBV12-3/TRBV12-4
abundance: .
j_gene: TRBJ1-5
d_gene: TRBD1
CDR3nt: TGTGCCAGCAGACTAACAGGGGTGACCAATCAGCCCCAGCATTTT
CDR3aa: CASRLTGVTNQPQHF

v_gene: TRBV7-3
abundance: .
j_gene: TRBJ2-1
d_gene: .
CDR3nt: TGTGCCAGCAGCTTTAAGCCAGGATCATCGGATGAGCAGTTCTTC
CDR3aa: CASSFKPGSSDEQFF

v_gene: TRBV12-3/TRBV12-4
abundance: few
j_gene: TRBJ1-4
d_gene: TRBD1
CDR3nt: TGTGCCAGCAGTCCGACAGGGGGTAATGAAAAACTGTTTTTT
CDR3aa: CASSPTGGNEKLFF

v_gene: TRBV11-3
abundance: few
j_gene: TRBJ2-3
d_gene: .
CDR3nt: TGTGCCAGCAGCTTAGGGCAGACAGATACGCAGTATTTT
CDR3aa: CASSLGQTDTQYF

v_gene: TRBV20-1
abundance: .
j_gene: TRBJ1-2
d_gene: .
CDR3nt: TGCAGTGCTAGACGTCAGGACCTCGAGAGTGGTGGCTACACCTTC
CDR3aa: CSARRQDLESGGYTF

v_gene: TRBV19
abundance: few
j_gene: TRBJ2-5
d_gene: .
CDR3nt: TGTGCCAGTAGAACGACGGGGATGCGGGAGACCCAGTACTTC
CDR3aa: CASRTTGMRETQYF

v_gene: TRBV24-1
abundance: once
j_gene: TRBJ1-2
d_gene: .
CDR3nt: TGTGCCACCAGTGAGAAGCGGGAGAACTATGGCTACACCTTC
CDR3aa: CATSEKRENYGYTF